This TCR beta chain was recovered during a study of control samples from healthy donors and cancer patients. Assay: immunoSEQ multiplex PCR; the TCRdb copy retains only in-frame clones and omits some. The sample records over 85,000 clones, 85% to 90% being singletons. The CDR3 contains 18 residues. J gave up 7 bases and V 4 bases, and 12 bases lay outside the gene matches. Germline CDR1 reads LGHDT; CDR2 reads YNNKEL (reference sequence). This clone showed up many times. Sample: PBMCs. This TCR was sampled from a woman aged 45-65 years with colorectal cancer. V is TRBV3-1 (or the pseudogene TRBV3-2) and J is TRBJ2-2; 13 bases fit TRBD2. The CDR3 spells CASSPPTPLAGGNGELFF. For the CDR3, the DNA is TGTGCCAGCAGCCCGCCCACCCCACTAGCGGGGGGGAACGGGGAGCTGTTTTTT.